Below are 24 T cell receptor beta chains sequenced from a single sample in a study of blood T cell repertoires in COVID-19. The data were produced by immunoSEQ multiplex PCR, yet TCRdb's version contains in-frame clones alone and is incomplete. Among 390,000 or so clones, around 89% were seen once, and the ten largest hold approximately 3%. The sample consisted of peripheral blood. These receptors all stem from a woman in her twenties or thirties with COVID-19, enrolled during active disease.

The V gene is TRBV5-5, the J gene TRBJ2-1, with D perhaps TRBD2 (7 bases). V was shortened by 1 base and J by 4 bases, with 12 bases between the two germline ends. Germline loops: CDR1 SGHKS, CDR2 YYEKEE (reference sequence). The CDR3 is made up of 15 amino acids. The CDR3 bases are TGTGCCAGCAGCTTGTTCGGGGGGCGGTACAATGAGCAGTTCTTC. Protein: CASSLFGGRYNEQFF.

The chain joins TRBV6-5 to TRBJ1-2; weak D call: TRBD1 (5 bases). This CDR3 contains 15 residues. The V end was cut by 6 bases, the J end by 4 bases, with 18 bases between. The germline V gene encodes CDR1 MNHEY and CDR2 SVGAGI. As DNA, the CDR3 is TGTGCCAGCAGGATCAACGGCAGGGTGTCCTATGGCTACACCTTC. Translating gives CASRINGRVSYGYTF.

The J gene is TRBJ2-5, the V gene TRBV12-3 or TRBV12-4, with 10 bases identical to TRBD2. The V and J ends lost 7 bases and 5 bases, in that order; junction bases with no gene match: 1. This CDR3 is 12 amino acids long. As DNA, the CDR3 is TGTGCCAGCAAGCGGGAGGGGGAGACCCAGTACTTC. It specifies CASKREGETQYF.

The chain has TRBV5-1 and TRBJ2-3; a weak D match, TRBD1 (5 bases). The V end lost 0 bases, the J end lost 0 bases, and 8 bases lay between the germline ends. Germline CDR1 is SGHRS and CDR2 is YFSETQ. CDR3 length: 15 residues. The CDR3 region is CASSLVRVSTDTQYF. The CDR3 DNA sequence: TGCGCCAGCAGCTTGGTCAGGGTGAGCACAGATACGCAGTATTTT. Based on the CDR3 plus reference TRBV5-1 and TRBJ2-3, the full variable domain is KAGVTQTPRYLIKTRGQQVTLSCSPISGHRSVSWYQQTPGQGLQFLFEYFSETQRNKGNFPGRFSGRQFSNSRSEMNVSTLELGDSALYLCASSLVRVSTDTQYFGPGTRLTVL.

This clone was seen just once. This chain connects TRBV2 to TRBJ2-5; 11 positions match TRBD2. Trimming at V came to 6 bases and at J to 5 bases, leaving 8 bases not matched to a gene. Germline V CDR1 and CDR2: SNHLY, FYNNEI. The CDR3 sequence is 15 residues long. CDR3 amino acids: CASSQLAGAGETQYF. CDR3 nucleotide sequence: TGTGCCAGCAGCCAACTAGCGGGAGCAGGGGAGACCCAGTACTTC.

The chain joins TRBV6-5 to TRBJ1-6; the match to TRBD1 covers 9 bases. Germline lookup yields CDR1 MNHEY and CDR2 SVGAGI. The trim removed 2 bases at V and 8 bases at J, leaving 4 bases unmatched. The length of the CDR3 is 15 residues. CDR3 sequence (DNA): TGTGCCAGCAGTTACCCGGGACAGGGTTATTCACCCCTCCACTTT. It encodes CASSYPGQGYSPLHF.

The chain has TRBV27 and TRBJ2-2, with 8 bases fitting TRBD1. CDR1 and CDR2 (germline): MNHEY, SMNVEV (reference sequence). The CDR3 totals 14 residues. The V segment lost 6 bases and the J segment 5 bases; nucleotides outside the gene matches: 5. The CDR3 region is CASRVDRGTGELFF. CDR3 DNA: TGTGCCAGCAGGGTCGACAGGGGAACCGGGGAGCTGTTTTTT.

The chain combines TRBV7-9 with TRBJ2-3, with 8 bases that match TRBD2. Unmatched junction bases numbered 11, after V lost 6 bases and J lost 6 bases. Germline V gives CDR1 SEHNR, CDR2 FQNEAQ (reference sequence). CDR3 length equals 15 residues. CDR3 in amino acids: CASSWAAGEGDTQYF. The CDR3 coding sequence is TGTGCCAGCAGTTGGGCAGCGGGGGAGGGGGATACGCAGTATTTT.

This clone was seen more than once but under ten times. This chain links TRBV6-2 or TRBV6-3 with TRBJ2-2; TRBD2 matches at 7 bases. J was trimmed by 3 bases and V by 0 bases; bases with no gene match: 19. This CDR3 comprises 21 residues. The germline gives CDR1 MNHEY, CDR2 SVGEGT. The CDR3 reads CASSYSSHGGSYGFDTGELFF. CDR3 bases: TGTGCCAGCAGTTACTCGAGCCATGGCGGGAGTTATGGATTCGACACCGGGGAGCTGTTTTTT.

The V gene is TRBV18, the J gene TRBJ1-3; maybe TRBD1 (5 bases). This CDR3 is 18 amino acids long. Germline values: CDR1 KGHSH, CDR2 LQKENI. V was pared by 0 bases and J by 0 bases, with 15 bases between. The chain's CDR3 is CASSPPAGFPNSGNTIYF. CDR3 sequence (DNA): TGTGCCAGCTCACCACCAGCAGGGTTTCCTAACTCTGGAAACACCATATATTTT.

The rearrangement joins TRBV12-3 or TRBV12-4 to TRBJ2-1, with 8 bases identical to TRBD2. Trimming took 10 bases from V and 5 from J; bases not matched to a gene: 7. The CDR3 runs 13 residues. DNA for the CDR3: TGTGCCACCGGGGGGGCCAACCACAATGAGCAGTTCTTC. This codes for CATGGANHNEQFF.

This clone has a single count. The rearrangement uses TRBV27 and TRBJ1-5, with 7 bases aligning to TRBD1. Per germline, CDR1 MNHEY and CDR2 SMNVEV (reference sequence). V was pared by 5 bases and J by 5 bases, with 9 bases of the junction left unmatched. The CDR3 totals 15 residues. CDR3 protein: CASSPMTGTDQPQHF. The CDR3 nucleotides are TGTGCCAGCAGTCCGATGACAGGGACCGATCAGCCCCAGCATTTT.

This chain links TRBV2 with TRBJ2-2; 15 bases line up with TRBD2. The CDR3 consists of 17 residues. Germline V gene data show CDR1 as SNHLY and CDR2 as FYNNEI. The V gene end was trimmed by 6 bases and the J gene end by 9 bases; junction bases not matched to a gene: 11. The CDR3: CASRIGLAGGPGRELFF. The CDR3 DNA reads TGTGCCAGCAGGATAGGACTAGCGGGAGGGCCTGGCCGGGAGCTGTTTTTT. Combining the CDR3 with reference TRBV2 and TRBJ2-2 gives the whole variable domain EPEVTQTPSHQVTQMGQEVILRCVPISNHLYFYWYRQILGQKVEFLVSFYNNEISEKSEIFDDQFSVERPDGSNFTLKIRSTKLEDSAMYFCASRIGLAGGPGRELFFGEGSRLTVL.

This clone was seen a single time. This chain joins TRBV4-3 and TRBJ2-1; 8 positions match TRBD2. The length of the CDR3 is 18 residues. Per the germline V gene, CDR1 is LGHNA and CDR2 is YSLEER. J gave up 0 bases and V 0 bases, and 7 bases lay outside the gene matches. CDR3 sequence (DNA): TGCGCCAGCAGCCAAGATCGGGGGGGCAGGGGCTCCTACAATGAGCAGTTCTTC. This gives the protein CASSQDRGGRGSYNEQFF.

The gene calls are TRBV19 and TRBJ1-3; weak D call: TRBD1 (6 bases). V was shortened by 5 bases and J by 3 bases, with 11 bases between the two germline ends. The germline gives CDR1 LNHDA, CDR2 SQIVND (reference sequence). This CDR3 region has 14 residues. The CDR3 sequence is CASSLQGFGNTIYF. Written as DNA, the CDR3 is TGTGCCAGTAGTCTACAGGGCTTTGGAAACACCATATATTTT.

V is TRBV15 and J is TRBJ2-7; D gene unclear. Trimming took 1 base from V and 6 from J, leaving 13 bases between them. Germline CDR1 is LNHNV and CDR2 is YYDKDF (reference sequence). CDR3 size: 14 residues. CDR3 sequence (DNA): TGTGCCACCAGCAGAGGACAACCGCCTTCCGAGCAGTACTTC. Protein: CATSRGQPPSEQYF.

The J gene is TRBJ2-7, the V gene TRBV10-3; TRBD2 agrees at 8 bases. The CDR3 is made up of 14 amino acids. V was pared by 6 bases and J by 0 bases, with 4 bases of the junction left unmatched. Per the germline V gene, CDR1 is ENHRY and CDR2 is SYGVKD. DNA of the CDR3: TGTGCCATCAGCCTAGCGGGTGACTCCTACGAGCAGTACTTC. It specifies CAISLAGDSYEQYF.

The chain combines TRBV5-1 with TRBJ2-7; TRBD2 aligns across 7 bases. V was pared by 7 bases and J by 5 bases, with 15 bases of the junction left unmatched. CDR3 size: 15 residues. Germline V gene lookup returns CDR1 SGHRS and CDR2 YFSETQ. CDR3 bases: TGCGCCAGCGGACTGGGGATGGGAGGGGCGCACGAGCAGTACTTC. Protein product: CASGLGMGGAHEQYF.

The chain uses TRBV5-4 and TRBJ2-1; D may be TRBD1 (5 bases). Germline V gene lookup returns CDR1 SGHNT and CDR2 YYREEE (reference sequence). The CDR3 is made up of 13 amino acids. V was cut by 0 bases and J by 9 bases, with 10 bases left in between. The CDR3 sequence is CASSLDRQSEQFF. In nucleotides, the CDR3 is TGTGCCAGCAGCTTGGACAGGCAAAGTGAGCAGTTCTTC.

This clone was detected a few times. The chain's CDR3 is CASRSNQETQYF. CDR3 sequence (DNA): TGTGCCAGCAGATCCAACCAAGAGACCCAGTACTTC. This chain joins TRBV28 and TRBJ2-5; D is undetermined. Trimming pared 6 bases from V and 0 bases from J, leaving 5 bases between. This CDR3 region has 12 residues. From germline, CDR1 is MDHEN and CDR2 SYDVKM. Full variable domain (missing parts from reference TRBV28 and TRBJ2-5): DVKVTQSSRYLVKRTGEKVFLECVQDMDHENMFWYRQDPGLGLRLIYFSYDVKMKEKGDIPEGYSVSREKKERFSLILESASTNQTSMYLCASRSNQETQYFGPGTRLLVL.

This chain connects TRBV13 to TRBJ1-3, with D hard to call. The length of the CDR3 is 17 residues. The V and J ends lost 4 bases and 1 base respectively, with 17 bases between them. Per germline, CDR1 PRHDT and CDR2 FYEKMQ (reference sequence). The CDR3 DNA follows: TGTGCCAGCAGCTCCCACCCCCTTGACACGTCTGGAAACACCATATATTTT. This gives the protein CASSSHPLDTSGNTIYF.

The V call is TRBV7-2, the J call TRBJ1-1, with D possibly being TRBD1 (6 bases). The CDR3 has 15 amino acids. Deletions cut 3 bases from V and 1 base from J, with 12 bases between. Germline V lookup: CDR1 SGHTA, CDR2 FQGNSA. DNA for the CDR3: TGTGCCAGCAGCTTGGGGGCACACTGGAACACTGAAGCTTTCTTT. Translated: CASSLGAHWNTEAFF.

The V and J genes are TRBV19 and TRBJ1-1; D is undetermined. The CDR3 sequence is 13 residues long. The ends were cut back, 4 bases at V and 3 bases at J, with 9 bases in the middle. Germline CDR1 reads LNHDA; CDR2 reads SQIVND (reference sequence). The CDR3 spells CASSNTGDTEAFF. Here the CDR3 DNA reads TGTGCCAGTAGTAACACCGGGGACACTGAAGCTTTCTTT.

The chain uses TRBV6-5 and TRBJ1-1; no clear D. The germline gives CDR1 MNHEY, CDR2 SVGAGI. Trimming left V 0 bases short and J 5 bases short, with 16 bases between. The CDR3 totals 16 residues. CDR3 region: CASSYSDGNPRTEAFF. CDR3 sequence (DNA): TGTGCCAGCAGTTACTCGGACGGGAACCCGAGGACTGAAGCTTTCTTT.